The clone carrying this T cell receptor (beta chain) was recorded many times. According to the study, TCR beta libraries were built with iRepertoire HTBI primers and CDR3-region Arm-PCR. TCRdb fed the multiplex PCR reads into MiXCR, producing one record per CDR3 protein. This sample has 200,000 to 250,000 distinct CDR3 sequences; 20% occur once, and the top ten carry 14%. Time point of the sample: newly diagnosed GD, antithyroid drugs for less than 3 months. Extracted PBMC RNA gave rise to the TCR library. Trimming cost V 2 bases and J 1 base, with 10 bases left between them. The CDR3 extends over 15 amino acids. Germline V CDR1 and CDR2: MRHNA, SNTAGT. The data stem from a study of regulatory T cells in long-lasting Graves disease.

The sequence was collected from a female donor with Graves disease. The chain has TRBV6-4 and TRBJ2-3; D uncertain. Material: peripheral blood mononuclear cells (PBMCs), obtained at new diagnosis, from a patient treated with antithyroid drugs. CDR3 in DNA: TGTGCCAGCAGTGACGGGGTTGGACGCACAGATACGCAGTATTTT. Amino acid sequence: CASSDGVGRTDTQYF.